The 20 T cell receptor beta chains below were found in one sample sequenced in a study of cytomegalovirus exposure and HLA in healthy donors. The PCR ran on 60 Vbeta and 13 Jbeta primers. Sequenced by immunoSEQ multiplex PCR; TCRdb stores in-frame clones only, minus some. Seen in this sample are approximately 130,000 clones; the ten most common clones hold 2%. The specimen sequenced was PBMCs. The origin of the receptors is a woman in her sixties in good health and CMV-seronegative.

V usage is TRBV5-6 and J usage is TRBJ2-7, with a weak D call TRBD2 (6 bases). The germline gives CDR1 SGHDT, CDR2 YYEEEE. Deletions cut 3 bases from V and 1 base from J, with 14 bases between. This CDR3 is 15 amino acids long. CDR3 sequence: CASSSLGLSSYEQYF. The DNA for the CDR3 is TGTGCCAGCAGCTCTCTGGGACTTTCATCCTACGAGCAGTACTTC.

The rearrangement uses TRBV9 and TRBJ2-1; the D gene is possibly TRBD2 (6 bases). The V and J ends lost 0 bases and 6 bases respectively, with 16 bases between them. CDR3 length: 16 amino acids. Looked up from germline, CDR1 is SGDLS and CDR2 is YYNGEE. Here the CDR3 reads CASSVAPGLQSNEQFF. DNA of the CDR3: TGTGCCAGCAGCGTAGCTCCGGGACTTCAAAGCAATGAGCAGTTCTTC. Supplemented by reference TRBV9 and TRBJ2-1, the full variable domain reads DSGVTQTPKHLITATGQRVTLRCSPRSGDLSVYWYQQSLDQGLQFLIQYYNGEERAKGNILERFSAQQFPDLHSELNLSSLELGDSALYFCASSVAPGLQSNEQFFGPGTRLTVL.

The rearrangement uses TRBV6-5 and TRBJ2-7; no firm D call. The CDR3 totals 14 residues. Between the trimmed V and J ends, which lost 6 bases and 2 bases, there was a span of 14 bases. The germline V gene has CDR1 MNHEY and CDR2 SVGAGI. The CDR3: CASSLYSEPYEQYF. The CDR3 region has the DNA TGTGCCAGCAGCCTCTACAGTGAACCCTACGAGCAGTACTTC.

The chain carries TRBV2 and TRBJ2-7; TRBD1 agrees at 8 bases. Germline lookup yields CDR1 SNHLY and CDR2 FYNNEI. CDR3 length: 14 residues. The V gene end was trimmed by 4 bases and the J gene end by 4 bases; junction bases not matched to a gene: 6. The CDR3 region has the DNA TGTGCCAGCAGTGGAACAGGGGGAGATTACGAGCAGTACTTC. Its protein is CASSGTGGDYEQYF.

The chain has TRBV6-5 and TRBJ2-5; D is ambiguous. V was clipped by 8 bases and J by 4 bases, with 14 bases between them. The CDR3 consists of 13 residues. CDR1 is MNHEY, CDR2 SVGAGI, per germline. The CDR3 coding sequence is TGTGCCAGCTCACGGGTCGAGCGAGAGACCCAGTACTTC. Translated, it gives CASSRVERETQYF.

The chain is built from TRBV10-3 and TRBJ2-3, with TRBD2 matching 8 bases. Germline V lookup: CDR1 ENHRY, CDR2 SYGVKD. The CDR3 loop spans 15 amino acids. With 11 bases clipped from V and 3 bases from J, the junction kept 13 bases outside the gene matches. The chain's CDR3 is CAAAVHSGSTDTQYF. The CDR3 coding sequence is TGTGCCGCCGCCGTCCACAGCGGGAGTACAGATACGCAGTATTTT.

The genes are TRBV5-1 and TRBJ1-4, with D possibly being TRBD1 (5 bases). Germline V CDR1 and CDR2: SGHRS, YFSETQ. With 2 bases removed from V and 10 bases from J, the gap between germline ends came to 18 bases. CDR3 length: 15 amino acids. CDR3 loop: CASSFGGAPEGKLFF. The CDR3 DNA reads TGCGCCAGCAGCTTCGGAGGGGCTCCAGAGGGAAAACTGTTTTTT.

The V and J genes are TRBV2 and TRBJ1-6; D not resolved. CDR3 size: 12 residues. Trimming removed 6 bases from V and 9 bases from J, with 9 bases in between. Germline V lookup: CDR1 SNHLY, CDR2 FYNNEI. DNA for the CDR3: TGTGCCAGCAGGATCCGGGGTTCACCCCTCCACTTT. This translates into CASRIRGSPLHF.

V and J are TRBV10-3 and TRBJ2-5; 9 nucleotides align to TRBD2. CDR1 is ENHRY, CDR2 SYGVKD, per germline. CDR3 length equals 17 residues. V lost 5 bases, J lost 0 bases, and 10 bases stayed unmatched. This CDR3 reads CAISSFGTSSYQETQYF. The CDR3 DNA is TGTGCCATCAGTTCCTTCGGGACTAGCTCTTACCAAGAGACCCAGTACTTC.

The chain recombines TRBV6-6 with TRBJ2-5, with a tentative D call TRBD1 (6 bases). From germline, CDR1 is MNHNY and CDR2 SVGAGI (reference sequence). V lost 6 bases, J lost 5 bases, and 13 bases lay in between. The CDR3 is 13 amino acids. The CDR3 bases are TGTGCCAGCAGAGAACAGGGTGGTGAGACCCAGTACTTC. This encodes CASREQGGETQYF.

V usage is TRBV2 and J usage is TRBJ1-2, with D perhaps TRBD1 (5 bases). V gave up 8 bases and J gave up 6 bases, with 28 bases separating them. In germline, CDR1 is SNHLY, CDR2 FYNNEI. CDR3 size: 17 residues. CDR3 in amino acids: CASGLGTLSAAGDGYTF. For the CDR3, the DNA is TGTGCCAGCGGACTAGGGACGTTGTCGGCAGCGGGAGATGGCTACACCTTC.

The chain carries TRBV28 and TRBJ2-1, with TRBD2 matching over 7 bases. This CDR3 comprises 16 residues. With V trimmed by 2 bases and J by 4 bases, 8 bases remained unmatched. Germline V gives CDR1 MDHEN, CDR2 SYDVKM. The CDR3 sequence: CASSLRGSLIYNEQFF. The CDR3 region has the DNA TGTGCCAGCAGTTTACGCGGGAGTTTGATATACAATGAGCAGTTCTTC.

The chain has TRBV28 and TRBJ2-4, with TRBD1 identical over 7 bases. CDR1 is MDHEN and CDR2 is SYDVKM in the germline V gene. CDR3 length: 16 residues. V shed 3 bases and J 0 bases; nucleotides not matched to a gene: 5. CDR3 DNA: TGTGCCAGCAGTTTGAAGGGACAGAAAGCCAAAAACATTCAGTACTTC. Amino acids: CASSLKGQKAKNIQYF. The full variable domain, in which reference TRBV28 and TRBJ2-4 provide the parts outside the CDR3, is DVKVTQSSRYLVKRTGEKVFLECVQDMDHENMFWYRQDPGLGLRLIYFSYDVKMKEKGDIPEGYSVSREKKERFSLILESASTNQTSMYLCASSLKGQKAKNIQYFGAGTRLSVL.

This chain joins TRBV27 and TRBJ1-2; 9 positions match TRBD1. Per germline, CDR1 MNHEY and CDR2 SMNVEV (reference sequence). J lost 5 bases, V lost 10 bases, and 11 bases had no gene match. The CDR3 extends over 14 amino acids. In nucleotides, the CDR3 is TGTGCCACCGGACAGGGGCCGCCCCCGTATGGCTACACCTTC. It encodes CATGQGPPPYGYTF.

The chain links TRBV2 to TRBJ2-7; 8 bases map to TRBD2. After removal of 2 bases from V and 6 bases from J, the junction contained 3 bases not matched to a gene. CDR1 SNHLY and CDR2 FYNNEI come from the germline V gene. The CDR3 contains 13 residues. The CDR3 sequence: CASSESSGFEQYF. The CDR3 bases are TGTGCCAGCAGTGAATCTAGCGGGTTCGAGCAGTACTTC.

The chain links TRBV28 to TRBJ2-7; TRBD2 matches at 8 bases. The CDR3 has 16 residues. Germline V gene lookup returns CDR1 MDHEN and CDR2 SYDVKM. J lost 5 bases, V lost 10 bases, and 19 bases had no gene match. CDR3 in amino acids: CATIPGGLVILDEQYF. CDR3 in DNA: TGTGCCACCATACCGGGGGGACTAGTGATCCTGGACGAGCAGTACTTC.

The chain carries TRBV5-8 and TRBJ2-2; 7 positions agree with TRBD1. V lost 2 bases, J lost 5 bases, and 12 bases stayed unmatched. There are 17 residues in the CDR3. Germline CDR1 reads SGHTS; CDR2 reads YDEGEE. CDR3 amino acids: CASSLHTGAAATGELFF. CDR3 bases: TGTGCCAGCAGCTTACATACAGGGGCCGCGGCAACCGGGGAGCTGTTTTTT.

V usage is TRBV25-1 and J usage is TRBJ2-5; no reliable D call. The DNA end lines up better with TRBJ2-7; the J call may be wrong. Germline CDR1 and CDR2: MGHDK and SYGVNS. This CDR3 has 11 amino acids. The CDR3 protein is CASSGHYEQYF. CDR3 nucleotide sequence: TGTGCCAGCAGTGGTCACTACGAGCAGTACTTC.

This rearrangement joins TRBV7-6 to TRBJ2-6, with 7 bases matching TRBD2. V trimming: 3 bases; J trimming: 0 bases; junction bases outside the gene matches: 11. This CDR3 has 19 residues. Germline V gene data show CDR1 as SGHVS and CDR2 as FNYEAQ. CDR3 sequence: CASSFSGLPDRSGANVLTF. For the CDR3, the DNA is TGTGCCAGCAGCTTTTCGGGACTACCGGACCGCTCTGGGGCCAACGTCCTGACTTTC. Full variable domain (remainder filled in from reference TRBV7-6 and TRBJ2-6): GAGVSQSPRYKVTKRGQDVALRCDPISGHVSLYWYRQALGQGPEFLTYFNYEAQQDKSGLPNDRFSAERPEGSISTLTIQRTEQRDSAMYRCASSFSGLPDRSGANVLTFGAGSRLTVL.

This chain's CDR3 is CASSLAATYTGELFF. As DNA, the CDR3 is TGTGCCAGCAGTTTAGCGGCTACCTACACCGGGGAGCTGTTTTTT. V and J are TRBV28 and TRBJ2-2; D is ambiguous. This CDR3 has 15 amino acids. Trimming stripped 2 bases from V and 3 bases from J, with 10 bases between. Germline CDR1 MDHEN, CDR2 SYDVKM.